The rows below give T cell receptor beta chains drawn from one sample of a study of T-cell memory formation after mild COVID-19. TCRdb recomputed calls from the 5' RACE reads with MiXCR, one row per CDR3 protein. In the table there are under 300,000 distinct CDR3 sequences, approximately 10% of which are singletons. The sequenced material came from PBMCs or a T cell subset sorted from them (not recorded which). The receptors were sampled from a man aged 18 to 29 who had mild COVID-19 (a few samples of this study predate the infection). Cell type and time point are not known. Both conserved end residues are part of each CDR3. Each record gives: D gene, V gene, clone size, J gene, CDR3 length, CDR3 protein, CDR3 DNA. The D gene is left open where the match is weak. The size field is filled for only some rows; it gives once, few, many or a size class.

>TRBD2|TRBV12-3/TRBV12-4|many|TRBJ2-5|14
CASRPTSGGETQYF
TGTGCCAGCAGACCCACATCGGGAGGAGAGACCCAGTACTTC
>NA|TRBV20-1|NA|TRBJ1-1|14
CSATGPLGSAEAFF
TGCAGTGCCACAGGTCCTCTTGGGTCGGCTGAAGCTTTCTTT
>NA|TRBV7-2|NA|TRBJ2-3|13
CASSLGIRDTQYF
TGTGCCAGCAGCTTAGGCATCCGGGATACGCAGTATTTT
>TRBD1|TRBV7-2|NA|TRBJ1-2|14
CASSLGRTGNGYTF
TGTGCCAGCAGCTTAGGTCGGACAGGGAATGGCTACACCTTC
>TRBD2|TRBV4-3|many|TRBJ2-1|16
CASSQEVAGGYNEQFF
TGCGCCAGCAGCCAAGAGGTAGCGGGGGGTTACAATGAGCAGTTCTTC
>TRBD1|TRBV7-3|NA|TRBJ2-5|13
CASSKGAGETQYF
TGTGCCAGCAGCAAGGGGGCCGGGGAGACCCAGTACTTC
>NA|TRBV18|few|TRBJ1-4|15
CASSPSKAYDEKLFF
TGTGCCAGCTCACCATCCAAAGCATATGATGAAAAACTGTTTTTT
>TRBD2|TRBV2|few|TRBJ2-5|15
CASSPSGGALETQYF
TGTGCCAGCAGTCCAAGCGGGGGGGCCTTGGAGACCCAGTACTTC
>NA|TRBV2|few|TRBJ2-4|13
CASIRRARDIQYF
TGTGCCAGCATTCGGAGAGCGCGGGACATTCAGTACTTC
>NA|TRBV20-1|NA|TRBJ2-5|12
CSASDPRGTQYF
TGCAGTGCTAGTGACCCCCGGGGGACCCAGTACTTC
>NA|TRBV28|few|TRBJ1-1|15
CASRLQQGRGTEAFF
TGTGCCAGCAGATTACAACAGGGAAGGGGCACTGAAGCTTTCTTT
>NA|TRBV28|NA|TRBJ2-3|15
CASSSNLDSTDTQYF
TGTGCCAGCAGCTCCAATCTGGACAGCACAGATACGCAGTATTTT
>NA|TRBV6-5|NA|TRBJ1-1|14
CASSYRQGRAEAFF
TGTGCCAGCAGTTATAGGCAGGGACGGGCTGAAGCTTTCTTT
>NA|TRBV19|few|TRBJ2-3|15
CASSPQTVSADTQYF
TGTGCCAGTAGTCCACAGACTGTATCAGCAGATACGCAGTATTTT
>NA|TRBV29-1|NA|TRBJ1-2|12
CSVVEEYYGYTF
TGCAGCGTTGTAGAGGAATACTATGGCTACACCTTC
>NA|TRBV7-9|NA|TRBJ2-3|14
CASSLKDALHTQYF
TGTGCCAGCAGCTTAAAAGACGCGTTGCATACGCAGTATTTT
>NA|TRBV15|many|TRBJ1-5|14
CATSRDGYGQPQHF
TGTGCCACCAGCAGAGATGGGTATGGTCAGCCCCAGCATTTT
>TRBD2|TRBV5-1|few|TRBJ2-1|15
CASSLSLAVYNEQFF
TGCGCCAGCAGCTTGAGTCTAGCGGTCTACAATGAGCAGTTCTTC
>NA|TRBV7-9|NA|TRBJ2-3|14
CASSLLGEGNTQYF
TGTGCCAGCAGCTTACTGGGCGAGGGGAACACGCAGTATTTT
>TRBD2|TRBV5-1|few|TRBJ2-5|16
CASSFPGTRLQETQYF
TGCGCCAGCAGCTTTCCCGGGACTAGACTCCAAGAGACCCAGTACTTC
>NA|TRBV5-6|many|TRBJ1-2|17
CASSRAGGDGLNYGYTF
TGTGCCAGCAGCCGGGCGGGCGGAGACGGCCTTAACTATGGCTACACCTTC
>TRBD1|TRBV28|few|TRBJ1-6|16
CASDPSGDRFNSPLHF
TGTGCCAGCGATCCGTCAGGGGACAGGTTTAATTCACCCCTCCACTTT
>NA|TRBV21-1|NA|TRBJ2-1|17
CASSKVPGQGSDNEQFF
TGTGCCAGCAGCAAAGTACCGGGACAGGGGTCCGACAATGAGCAGTTCTTC
>TRBD2|TRBV18|few|TRBJ2-5|15
CASSPRRSGEETQYF
TGTGCCAGCTCACCCCGTCGCAGCGGGGAAGAGACCCAGTACTTC
>NA|TRBV6-5|few|TRBJ1-2|13
CASSYSLDYGYTF
TGTGCCAGCAGTTACTCCCTGGACTATGGCTACACCTTC
>NA|TRBV7-2|NA|TRBJ1-2|13
CASSPERNYGYTF
TGTGCCAGCAGCCCCGAGAGGAACTATGGCTACACCTTC
>NA|TRBV7-2|few|TRBJ2-5|15
CASRSRGPISGAQYF
TGTGCCAGCAGGTCCCGGGGTCCAATAAGTGGGGCCCAGTACTTC
>TRBD1|TRBV7-2|many|TRBJ1-5|17
CASSLVPGTGSGQPQHF
TGTGCCAGCAGCTTAGTTCCAGGGACAGGTAGCGGTCAGCCCCAGCATTTT
>NA|TRBV27|NA|TRBJ1-3|14
CASSLLPGLSTIYF
TGTGCCAGCAGTTTATTACCAGGTCTCAGCACCATATATTTT
>TRBD2|TRBV27|few|TRBJ2-1|17
CASSSSTSTGGYNEQFF
TGTGCCAGCAGTTCGTCGACTAGCACTGGAGGGTACAATGAGCAGTTCTTC
>NA|TRBV5-1|many|TRBJ2-3|12
CASSLGLDTQYF
TGCGCCAGCAGCTTGGGACTGGATACGCAGTATTTT
>TRBD1|TRBV7-9|NA|TRBJ1-2|15
CASSRTGGDPFGYTF
TGTGCCAGCAGTCGGACAGGGGGGGATCCATTTGGCTACACCTTC
>NA|TRBV20-1|NA|TRBJ2-3|10
CSAPSGPQYF
TGCAGTGCTCCCTCTGGGCCGCAGTATTTT
>NA|TRBV6-5|NA|TRBJ2-3|13
CASSPQGSDTQYF
TGTGCCAGCAGTCCACAGGGATCAGATACGCAGTATTTT
>TRBD1|TRBV5-6|few|TRBJ2-1|12
CASSVPGGEQFF
TGTGCCAGCAGCGTTCCAGGGGGTGAGCAGTTCTTC
>TRBD2|TRBV19|NA|TRBJ2-1|15
CASGASGGLSGEQFF
TGTGCCAGTGGGGCTAGCGGGGGCCTAAGCGGTGAGCAGTTCTTC
>TRBD1|TRBV4-3|few|TRBJ1-2|15
CASSRTGAYNYGYTF
TGCGCCAGCAGCCGTACAGGGGCTTATAACTATGGCTACACCTTC
>NA|TRBV4-3|NA|TRBJ2-3|16
CASSQDQGGITDTQYF
TGCGCCAGCAGCCAAGATCAGGGCGGGATCACAGATACGCAGTATTTT
>TRBD1|TRBV28|many|TRBJ1-1|15
CASSSPGQGYTEAFF
TGTGCCAGCAGTTCACCGGGACAGGGGTACACTGAAGCTTTCTTT
>NA|TRBV5-1|few|TRBJ2-5|15
CASSLDPGESETQYF
TGCGCCAGCAGCTTGGATCCAGGGGAATCGGAGACCCAGTACTTC
>TRBD2|TRBV4-3|NA|TRBJ2-1|20
CASSQDPGGVAGGPPTEQFF
TGCGCCAGCAGCCAAGATCCGGGCGGAGTGGCGGGGGGCCCCCCTACTGAGCAGTTCTTC